Listed below are T cell receptor beta chains from one sample, sequenced in a study of T cell responses to AZD1222 COVID-19 vaccine. Some clones are missing from TCRdb's copy, which holds only in-frame ones; the method was immunoSEQ multiplex PCR. The sample lists 150,000 to 200,000 clones, around 92% seen once, with 1.3% in the top ten. The sample in question was peripheral blood, obtained 28 days after the second AZD1222 dose. The receptor set was obtained from an adult who received the AZD1222 COVID-19 vaccine. The CDR3 runs from the conserved cysteine through the conserved F or W. The D gene is left open where the match is weak. Not every row has a clone size; where given, it reads once, few, many or a size class.

J | V | size | D | DNA | CDR3
TRBJ1-4 | TRBV4-1 | NA | NA | TGCGCCAGCAGCCAAACGGCACACGGACTGTTTTTT | CASSQTAHGLFF
TRBJ1-1 | TRBV7-9 | NA | NA | TGTGCCAGCAGCCCACAGCGGGACACTGAAGCTTTCTTT | CASSPQRDTEAFF
TRBJ2-1 | TRBV7-6 | NA | NA | TGTGCCAGCAGCCCCCGGAGGATGTCAGGGCTCAATGAGCAGTTCTTC | CASSPRRMSGLNEQFF
TRBJ1-2 | TRBV28 | NA | TRBD1 | TGTGCCAGCAGGCAGGACAGGTCCTCCGTCACCTTC | CASRQDRSSVTF
TRBJ1-1 | TRBV5-5 | few | NA | TGTGCCAGCAGCTTGAGCAGGGACGGTCGGGTGAACACTGAAGCTTTCTTT | CASSLSRDGRVNTEAFF
TRBJ1-2 | TRBV19 | NA | NA | TGTGCCAGTAGTTACACGGGACATTCTAACTATGGCTACACCTTC | CASSYTGHSNYGYTF
TRBJ1-6 | TRBV25-1 | NA | NA | TGTGCCAGCAGTGAAGGAGGCAGGGGTAATTCACCCCTCCACTTT | CASSEGGRGNSPLHF
TRBJ2-1 | TRBV6-2/TRBV6-3 | NA | NA | TGTGCCAGCAGTCTAAACGCGGGTCTGGCCTACAATGAGCAGTTCTTC | CASSLNAGLAYNEQFF
TRBJ1-2 | TRBV20-1 | NA | NA | TGCAGTGCTAGTCCAGGCTACACCTTC | CSASPGYTF
TRBJ1-6 | TRBV6-2/TRBV6-3 | NA | NA | TGTGCCAGCAGTTACTTAAAGACGGGACCGTCACCCCTCCACTTT | CASSYLKTGPSPLHF
TRBJ1-1 | TRBV9 | NA | NA | TGTGCCAGCAGCGTAGCCCCGGGAGGGACTGAAGCTTTCTTT | CASSVAPGGTEAFF
TRBJ1-5 | TRBV12-3/TRBV12-4 | NA | NA | TGTGCCAGCAGTTTCGAGAGCAATCAGCCCCAGCATTTT | CASSFESNQPQHF
TRBJ1-1 | TRBV10-2 | NA | NA | TGCGCCAGCAGCGGACAGATGAACACTGAAGCTTTCTTT | CASSGQMNTEAFF
TRBJ1-2 | TRBV4-1 | NA | NA | TGCGCCAGCAGCCAAGAGGTAGATTATGGCTACACCTTC | CASSQEVDYGYTF
TRBJ1-1 | TRBV7-9 | once | NA | TGTGCCAGCAGCTTAATGACTGAAGCCGCGGCTTTCTTT | CASSLMTEAAAFF
TRBJ1-5 | TRBV19 | NA | NA | TGTGCCAGTAGTATAGGACAGAATCAGCCCCAGCATTTT | CASSIGQNQPQHF
TRBJ1-1 | TRBV14 | NA | TRBD1 | TGTGCCAGCAGCCAAGACCCCAGGGGGAGGTCTGAAGCTTTCTTT | CASSQDPRGRSEAFF
TRBJ2-5 | TRBV7-8 | NA | TRBD1 | TGTGCCAGCACCGATTCGACAGGGCAAGAGACCCAGTACTTC | CASTDSTGQETQYF
TRBJ2-2 | TRBV7-9 | NA | NA | TGTGCCAGCAGCCCCTCCGGGGAGCTGTTTTTT | CASSPSGELFF
TRBJ1-5 | TRBV3-1/TRBV3-2 | once | NA | TGTGCCAGCAGCCATCCTGCCCAGAATAGCAATCAGCCCCAGCATTTT | CASSHPAQNSNQPQHF
TRBJ2-5 | TRBV4-2 | NA | NA | TGTGCCAGCAGCCAAGATCGGGCTGCGGGAGAGACCCAGTACTTC | CASSQDRAAGETQYF
TRBJ2-5 | TRBV6-2/TRBV6-3 | many | TRBD1 | TGTGCCAGCAGCGGGACAGCCCAAGAGACCCAGTACTTC | CASSGTAQETQYF
TRBJ1-2 | TRBV18 | NA | NA | TGTGCCAGCTCACCCCGGGGGTCGGGCCCGCCGAATGGCTACACCTTC | CASSPRGSGPPNGYTF
TRBJ1-2 | TRBV4-1 | NA | NA | TGCGCCAGCAGCCAAGATGAGGGGAACTATGGCTACACCTTC | CASSQDEGNYGYTF
TRBJ2-5 | TRBV6-2/TRBV6-3 | NA | TRBD2 | TGTGCCAGCAGGCCTCCTAGCGGAGGGCGTTGGGAGACCCAGTACTTC | CASRPPSGGRWETQYF
TRBJ2-1 | TRBV7-6 | NA | TRBD2 | TGTGCCAGCAGCTTAGGACTAGCGGGAGTGGTGAATGAGCAGTTCTTC | CASSLGLAGVVNEQFF